The entry below describes one TCR beta chain. The sample originates from a study of T cells in Graves' hyperthyroidism and ophthalmopathy. V was clipped by 4 bases and J by 6 bases; unmatched bases: 12. The CDR3 length is 18 residues. Germline lookup yields CDR1 SGHRS and CDR2 YFSETQ. Researchers took RNA transcripts and amplified the TCR beta CDR3 regions from them. HTBI primers were used for first-round RT-PCR of the TCR CDR3. TCRdb called the multiplex PCR reads again in MiXCR, with one record for every CDR3 protein. The table lists nearly 600,000 distinct CDR3 sequences, approximately 15% of them singletons.

Sequences were obtained from blood. The rearrangement uses TRBV5-1 and TRBJ2-2; 13 bases are a match to TRBD2. This sequence was found in a woman aged 25 to 39 with Graves' hyperthyroidism that later progressed to Graves' ophthalmopathy. CDR3 residues: CASSPPGTSGAWAGELFF. CDR3 DNA sequence: TGCGCCAGCAGCCCACCGGGGACTAGCGGGGCGTGGGCCGGGGAGCTGTTTTTT.